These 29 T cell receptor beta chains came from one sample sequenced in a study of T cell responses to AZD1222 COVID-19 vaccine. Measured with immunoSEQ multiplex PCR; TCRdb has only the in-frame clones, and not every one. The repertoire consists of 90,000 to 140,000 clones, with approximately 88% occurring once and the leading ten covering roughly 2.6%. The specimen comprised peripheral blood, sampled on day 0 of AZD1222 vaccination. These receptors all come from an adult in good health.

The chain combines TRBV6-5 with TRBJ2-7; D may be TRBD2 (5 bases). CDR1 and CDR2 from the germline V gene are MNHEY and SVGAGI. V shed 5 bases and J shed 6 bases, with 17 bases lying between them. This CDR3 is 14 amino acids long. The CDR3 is CASSPPDYYSEQYF. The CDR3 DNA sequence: TGTGCCAGCAGTCCCCCCGACTACTATAGCGAGCAGTACTTC.

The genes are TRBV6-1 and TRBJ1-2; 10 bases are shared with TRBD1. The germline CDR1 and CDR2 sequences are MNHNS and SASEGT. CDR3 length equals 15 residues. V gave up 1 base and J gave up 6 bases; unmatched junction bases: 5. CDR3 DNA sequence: TGTGCCAGCAGTGAAGATCGGGGACAGGGGAATGGCTACACCTTC. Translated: CASSEDRGQGNGYTF.

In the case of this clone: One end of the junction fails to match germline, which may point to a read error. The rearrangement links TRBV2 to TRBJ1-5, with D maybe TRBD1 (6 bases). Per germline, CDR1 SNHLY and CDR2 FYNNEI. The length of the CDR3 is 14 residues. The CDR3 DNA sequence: TGTGCCAGCAGAGAAGACAGGACCGGTCAGCCCCAGCATTTT. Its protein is CASREDRTGQPQHF.

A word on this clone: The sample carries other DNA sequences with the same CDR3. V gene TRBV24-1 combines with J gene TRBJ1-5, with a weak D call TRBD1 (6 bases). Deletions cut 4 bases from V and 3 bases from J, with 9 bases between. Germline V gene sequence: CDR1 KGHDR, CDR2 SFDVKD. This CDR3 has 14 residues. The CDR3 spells CATSEGGFNQPQHF. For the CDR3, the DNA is TGTGCCACCAGTGAGGGGGGCTTCAATCAGCCCCAGCATTTT.

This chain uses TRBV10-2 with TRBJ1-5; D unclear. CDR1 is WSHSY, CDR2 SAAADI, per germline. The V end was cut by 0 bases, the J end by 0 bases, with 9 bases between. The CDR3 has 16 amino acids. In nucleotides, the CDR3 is TGCGCCAGCAGTGAGTCGGAGGAAAATAGCAATCAGCCCCAGCATTTT. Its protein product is CASSESEENSNQPQHF.

CDR3: CASSLSAGGRATQYF. Written as DNA, the CDR3 is TGTGCCAGCAGTTTATCGGCGGGAGGCAGGGCGACCCAGTACTTC. The chain recombines TRBV27 with TRBJ2-5, with 8 positions matching TRBD2. The CDR3 sequence is 15 residues long. Unmatched junction bases numbered 7, after V lost 0 bases and J lost 7 bases. Germline values: CDR1 MNHEY, CDR2 SMNVEV (reference sequence).

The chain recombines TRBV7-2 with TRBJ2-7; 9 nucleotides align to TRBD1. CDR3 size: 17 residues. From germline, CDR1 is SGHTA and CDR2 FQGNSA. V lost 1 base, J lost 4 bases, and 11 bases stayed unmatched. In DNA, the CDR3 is TGTGCCAGCAGCTTAGTCGGGACAGGGAGGGGCAGATACGAGCAGTACTTC. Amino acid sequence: CASSLVGTGRGRYEQYF.

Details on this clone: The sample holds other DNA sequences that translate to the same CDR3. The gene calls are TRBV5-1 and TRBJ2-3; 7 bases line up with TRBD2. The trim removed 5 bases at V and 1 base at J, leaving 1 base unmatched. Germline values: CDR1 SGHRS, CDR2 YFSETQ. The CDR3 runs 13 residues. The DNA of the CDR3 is TGCGCCAGCAGACGGGAGGGCACAGATACGCAGTATTTT. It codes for CASRREGTDTQYF.

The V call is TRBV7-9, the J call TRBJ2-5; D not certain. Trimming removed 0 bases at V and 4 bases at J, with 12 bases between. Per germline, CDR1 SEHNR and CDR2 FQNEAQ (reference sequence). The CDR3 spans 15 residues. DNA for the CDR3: TGTGCCAGCAGCTTAGCTCGTTTGGGAAGAGAGACCCAGTACTTC. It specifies CASSLARLGRETQYF. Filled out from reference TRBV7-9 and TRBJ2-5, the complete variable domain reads DTGVSQNPRHKITKRGQNVTFRCDPISEHNRLYWYRQTLGQGPEFLTYFQNEAQLEKSRLLSDRFSAERPKGSFSTLEIQRTEQGDSAMYLCASSLARLGRETQYFGPGTRLLVL.

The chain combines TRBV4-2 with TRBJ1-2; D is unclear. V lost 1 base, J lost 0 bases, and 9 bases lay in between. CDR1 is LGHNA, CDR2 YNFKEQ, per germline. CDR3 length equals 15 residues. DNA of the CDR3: TGTGCCAGCAGCCAAGTCCGGGGAACTAACTATGGCTACACCTTC. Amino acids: CASSQVRGTNYGYTF.

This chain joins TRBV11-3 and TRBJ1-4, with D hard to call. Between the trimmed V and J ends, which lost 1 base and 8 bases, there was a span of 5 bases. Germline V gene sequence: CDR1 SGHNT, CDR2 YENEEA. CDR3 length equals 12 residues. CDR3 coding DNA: TGTGCCAGCAGCTTAGGCCGCGAAAAACTGTTTTTT. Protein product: CASSLGREKLFF.

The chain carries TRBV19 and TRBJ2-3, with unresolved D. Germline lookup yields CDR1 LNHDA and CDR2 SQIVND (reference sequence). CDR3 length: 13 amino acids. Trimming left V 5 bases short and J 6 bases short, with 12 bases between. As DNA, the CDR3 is TGTGCCAGTAGTCTCGGACCACCGGATACGCAGTATTTT. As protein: CASSLGPPDTQYF.

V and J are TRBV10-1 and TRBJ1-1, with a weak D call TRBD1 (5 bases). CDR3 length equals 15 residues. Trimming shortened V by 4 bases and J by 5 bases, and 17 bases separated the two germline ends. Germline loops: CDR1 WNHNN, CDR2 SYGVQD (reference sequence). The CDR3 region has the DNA TGCGCCAGCAGTGTAAATCTAACCAGGGAAACTGAAGCTTTCTTT. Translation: CASSVNLTRETEAFF.

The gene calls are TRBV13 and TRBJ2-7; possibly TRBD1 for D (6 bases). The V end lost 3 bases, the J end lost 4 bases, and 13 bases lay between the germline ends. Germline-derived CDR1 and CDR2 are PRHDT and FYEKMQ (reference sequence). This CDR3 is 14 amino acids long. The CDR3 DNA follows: TGTGCCAGCAGCTTCGGACAGTCATCGTACGAGCAGTACTTC. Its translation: CASSFGQSSYEQYF.

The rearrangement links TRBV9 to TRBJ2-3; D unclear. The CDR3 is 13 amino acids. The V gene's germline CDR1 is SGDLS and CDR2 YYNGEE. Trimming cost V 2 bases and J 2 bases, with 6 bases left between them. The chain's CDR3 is CASSVRHTDTQYF. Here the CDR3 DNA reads TGTGCCAGCAGCGTCCGACACACAGATACGCAGTATTTT.

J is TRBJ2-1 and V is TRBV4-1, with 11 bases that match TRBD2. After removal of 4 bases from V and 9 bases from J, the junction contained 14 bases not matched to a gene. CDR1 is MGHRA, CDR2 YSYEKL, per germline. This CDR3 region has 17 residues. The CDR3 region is CASSLRRGLAVHSEQFF. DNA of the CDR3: TGCGCCAGCAGCCTAAGGCGGGGACTAGCGGTTCATAGTGAGCAGTTCTTC.

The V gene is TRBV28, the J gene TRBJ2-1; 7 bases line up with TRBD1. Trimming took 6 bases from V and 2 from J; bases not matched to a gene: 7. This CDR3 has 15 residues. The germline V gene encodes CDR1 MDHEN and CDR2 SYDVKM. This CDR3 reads CASRTTGIPYNEQFF. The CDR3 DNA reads TGTGCCAGCAGAACGACAGGGATCCCCTACAATGAGCAGTTCTTC.

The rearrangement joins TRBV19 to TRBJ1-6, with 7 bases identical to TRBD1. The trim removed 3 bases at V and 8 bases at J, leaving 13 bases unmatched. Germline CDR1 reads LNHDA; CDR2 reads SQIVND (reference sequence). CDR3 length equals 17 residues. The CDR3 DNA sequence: TGTGCCAGTAGTATTCCACCTACCGGGACAGCCCATTCACCCCTCCACTTT. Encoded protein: CASSIPPTGTAHSPLHF.

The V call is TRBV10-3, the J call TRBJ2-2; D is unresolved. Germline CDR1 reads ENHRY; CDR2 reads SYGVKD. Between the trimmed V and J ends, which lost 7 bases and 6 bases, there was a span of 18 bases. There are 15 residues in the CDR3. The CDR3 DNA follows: TGTGCCATCACGACCGGCCCCCTCGCGGCCGGGGAGCTGTTTTTT. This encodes CAITTGPLAAGELFF.

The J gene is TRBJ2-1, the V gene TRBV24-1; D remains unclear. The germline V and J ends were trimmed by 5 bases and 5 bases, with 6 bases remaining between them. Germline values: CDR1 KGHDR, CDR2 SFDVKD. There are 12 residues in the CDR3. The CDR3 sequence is CATSGTNNEQFF. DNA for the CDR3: TGTGCCACCAGTGGCACCAACAATGAGCAGTTCTTC.

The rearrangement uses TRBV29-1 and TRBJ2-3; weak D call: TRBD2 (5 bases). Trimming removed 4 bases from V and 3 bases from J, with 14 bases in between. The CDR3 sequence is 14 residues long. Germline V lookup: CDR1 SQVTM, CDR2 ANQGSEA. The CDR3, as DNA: TGCAGCGTTGTTGACCCATGGAGGACAGATACGCAGTATTTT. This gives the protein CSVVDPWRTDTQYF.

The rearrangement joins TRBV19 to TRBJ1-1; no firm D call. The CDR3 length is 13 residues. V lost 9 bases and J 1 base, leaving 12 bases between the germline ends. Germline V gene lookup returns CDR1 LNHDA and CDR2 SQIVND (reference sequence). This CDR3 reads CASLRGKNTEAFF. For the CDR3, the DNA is TGTGCCAGCCTCCGGGGTAAGAACACTGAAGCTTTCTTT.

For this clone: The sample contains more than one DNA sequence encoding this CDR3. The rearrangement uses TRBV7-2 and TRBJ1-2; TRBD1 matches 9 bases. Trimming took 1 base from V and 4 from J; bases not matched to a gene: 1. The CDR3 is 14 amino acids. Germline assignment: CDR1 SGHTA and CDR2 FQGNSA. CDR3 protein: CASSLDRGPYGYTF. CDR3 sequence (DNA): TGTGCCAGCAGCTTAGACAGGGGGCCCTATGGCTACACCTTC. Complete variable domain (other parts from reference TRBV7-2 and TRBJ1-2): GAGVSQSPSNKVTEKGKDVELRCDPISGHTALYWYRQSLGQGLEFLIYFQGNSAPDKSGLPSDRFSAERTGGSVSTLTIQRTQQEDSAVYLCASSLDRGPYGYTFGSGTRLTVV.

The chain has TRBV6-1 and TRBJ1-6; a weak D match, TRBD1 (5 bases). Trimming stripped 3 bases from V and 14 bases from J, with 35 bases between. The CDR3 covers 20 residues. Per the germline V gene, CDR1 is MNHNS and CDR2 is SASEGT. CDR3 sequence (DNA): TGTGCCAGCAGTGATTTGTGGGGGTCCACGTCCGATGTATCCTCTGGGTCCCTCCACTTT. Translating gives CASSDLWGSTSDVSSGSLHF.

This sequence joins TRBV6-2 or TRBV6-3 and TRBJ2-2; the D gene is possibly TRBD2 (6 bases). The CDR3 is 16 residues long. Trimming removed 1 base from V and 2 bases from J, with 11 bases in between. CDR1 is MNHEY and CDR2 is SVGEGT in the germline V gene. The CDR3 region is CASSYYPGRNTGELFF. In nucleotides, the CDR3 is TGTGCCAGCAGTTACTACCCCGGGAGAAACACCGGGGAGCTGTTTTTT.

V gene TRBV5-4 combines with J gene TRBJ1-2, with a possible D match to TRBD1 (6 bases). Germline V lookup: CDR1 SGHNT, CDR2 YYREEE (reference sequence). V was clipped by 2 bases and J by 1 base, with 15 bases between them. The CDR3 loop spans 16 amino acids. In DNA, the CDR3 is TGTGCCAGCAGCTTTGGGGGGGCTCTGAGTAACTATGGCTACACCTTC. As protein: CASSFGGALSNYGYTF.

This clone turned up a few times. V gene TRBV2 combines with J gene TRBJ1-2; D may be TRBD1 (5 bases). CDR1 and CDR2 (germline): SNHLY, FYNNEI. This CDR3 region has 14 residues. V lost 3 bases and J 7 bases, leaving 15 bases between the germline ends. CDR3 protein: CASSDPARAGGYTF. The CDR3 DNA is TGTGCCAGCAGTGATCCCGCCAGGGCGGGTGGCTACACCTTC.

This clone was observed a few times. In nucleotides, the CDR3 is TGTGCCAGCAGCTTACTTACAGGGGAATATGGCTACACCTTC. The encoded protein is CASSLLTGEYGYTF. The chain is built from TRBV7-9 and TRBJ1-2, with 7 positions matching TRBD1. The V segment lost 2 bases and the J segment 5 bases; nucleotides outside the gene matches: 5. This CDR3 is built from 14 residues. Germline loops: CDR1 SEHNR, CDR2 FQNEAQ (reference sequence).

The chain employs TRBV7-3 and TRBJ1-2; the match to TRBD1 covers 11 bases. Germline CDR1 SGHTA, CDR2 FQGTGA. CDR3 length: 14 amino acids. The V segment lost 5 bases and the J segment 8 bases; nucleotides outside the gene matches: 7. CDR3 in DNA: TGTGCCAGCAGCCCGGGACAGGGGGTATTAGGCTACACCTTC. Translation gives CASSPGQGVLGYTF.